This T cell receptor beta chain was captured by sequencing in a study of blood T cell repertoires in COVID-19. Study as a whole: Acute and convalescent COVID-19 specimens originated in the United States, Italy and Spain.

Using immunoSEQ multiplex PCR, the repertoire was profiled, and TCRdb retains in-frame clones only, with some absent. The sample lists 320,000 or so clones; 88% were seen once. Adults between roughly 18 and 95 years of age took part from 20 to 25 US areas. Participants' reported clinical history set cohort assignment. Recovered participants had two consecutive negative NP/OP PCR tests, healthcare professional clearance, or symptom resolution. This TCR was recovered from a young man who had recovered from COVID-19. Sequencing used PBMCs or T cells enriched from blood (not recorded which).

The CDR3 reads CASSEPGQGEKLFF. The DNA for the CDR3 is TGCGCCAGCAGCGAACCGGGACAGGGAGAAAAACTGTTTTTT. The chain recombines TRBV5-1 with TRBJ1-4, with 9 bases lining up with TRBD1. The CDR3 runs to 14 residues. The germline CDR1 and CDR2 sequences are SGHRS and YFSETQ. V lost 4 bases to trimming and J lost 8 bases; unmatched junction nucleotides: 6.